This T cell receptor (beta chain) was observed in a study of blood T cell repertoires in COVID-19. The overall study: PBMCs, B-cell-depleted T cells, or T cells were the source of the cDNA or gDNA that made up the material.

Repertoires were generated with immunoSEQ multiplex PCR, while TCRdb's copy carries only in-frame clones and drops some. The sample has roughly 330,000 clones, 70% to 90% seen once; the top ten hold about 5.4%. Participants spanned ages about 18 to 95 years and resided in about 25 US areas. Donors were grouped by their self-reported clinical history. This clone was picked up a small number of times. J gave up 4 bases and V 3 bases, and 11 bases lay outside the gene matches. The CDR3 totals 17 residues. CDR1 and CDR2 (germline): MNHEY, SMNVEV (reference sequence). Sample: PBMCs or T cells enriched from blood (not recorded which). The J gene is TRBJ2-3, the V gene TRBV27, with 9 bases matching TRBD2. The clonotype originates from a woman aged 25 to 39 who had recovered from COVID-19. The CDR3 bases are TGTGCCAGCAGTTTCCGGTCGCTGGCGGGAGGGGCAGATACGCAGTATTTT. It codes for CASSFRSLAGGADTQYF.